The clone carrying this T cell receptor beta chain was observed a single time. The antigen is not known. This CDR3 has 15 residues. Trimming left V 2 bases short and J 6 bases short, with 16 bases between. Germline V gene data show CDR1 as MNHEY and CDR2 as SVGAGI. This table comes from immunoSEQ multiplex PCR, and its TCRdb copy is limited to in-frame clones, with some not included. The sample holds 120,000 or so clones; about 88% are singletons and the top ten take around a quarter. The sample belongs to a study of T cell responses to AZD1222 COVID-19 vaccine. General study results and limits: A reported finding is that nearly half of spike-specific TCRs target unmutated variant regions.

The clonotype was recovered from an adult in good health. Sequencing was performed on peripheral blood, taken on day 0 of AZD1222 vaccination. The genes are TRBV6-5 and TRBJ1-2; D call uncertain. The DNA for the CDR3 is TGTGCCAGCAGTTACACCCGGGTAACCGGGAATGGCTACACCTTC. Amino acid sequence: CASSYTRVTGNGYTF.